Below, 31 T cell receptor beta chains from the same sample are listed, as sequenced in a study of T-cell reconstitution after alpha-beta-depleted transplantation in children. Whole-study results and caveats: T-cell counts and diversity at one year following transplant were attributed mainly to newly produced T cells.

Their cognate antigens are unknown. Preparation of the TCRbeta library was carried out with unique molecular identifiers. TCRdb re-derived calls from the PCR reads in MiXCR, one entry per CDR3 protein. The sample consists of about 300,000 distinct CDR3 sequences, nearly 8% of them appearing once. The material was peripheral blood, obtained 360 days after TCRalphabeta/CD19-depleted stem cell transplant. Every receptor here comes from a female patient between 2 and 15 years old who had a stem cell transplant for Fanconi anemia, so the T cells may come from the graft donor.

This clonotype was observed at least ten times. V usage is TRBV27 and J usage is TRBJ2-1; D possibly corresponds to TRBD1 (6 bases). The V end lost 2 bases, the J end lost 8 bases, and 16 bases lay between the germline ends. This CDR3 region has 15 residues. In germline, CDR1 is MNHEY, CDR2 SMNVEV (reference sequence). The CDR3 sequence is CASSLQGMGLDEQFF. In DNA form, the CDR3 reads TGTGCCAGCAGTTTACAGGGGATGGGTTTAGATGAGCAGTTCTTC.

This clonotype was observed a few times. The chain has TRBV19 and TRBJ1-5, with D maybe TRBD1 (5 bases). Per germline, CDR1 LNHDA and CDR2 SQIVND (reference sequence). Trimming shortened V by 2 bases and J by 5 bases, and 13 bases separated the two germline ends. The length of the CDR3 is 15 residues. The CDR3 nucleotides read TGTGCCAGTAGTATACCCGGGCCAGGGTATCAGCCCCAGCATTTT. Translation gives CASSIPGPGYQPQHF.

This clonotype was seen many times. The V gene is TRBV12-3 or TRBV12-4, the J gene TRBJ2-3; 12 bases align to TRBD2. The CDR3 extends over 17 amino acids. V shed 6 bases and J 0 bases; nucleotides not matched to a gene: 7. The CDR3 sequence is CASSRLAGAASTDTQYF. The CDR3 DNA reads TGTGCCAGCAGCCGACTAGCGGGGGCCGCTAGCACAGATACGCAGTATTTT.

Remarks on this clonotype: This may be a read error, as it is one base from a much larger clone. J is TRBJ2-3 and V is TRBV12-3 or TRBV12-4, with 12 bases matching TRBD2. CDR3 length: 18 residues. As DNA, the CDR3 is TGTGCCATCAGTTTAAGGGCCCTTCTAGCGGGAGGGCCAGATACGCAGTATTTT. It specifies CAISLRALLAGGPDTQYF.

This clonotype was counted ten times or more. This rearrangement joins TRBV5-1 to TRBJ2-5; tentative D call: TRBD1 (6 bases). The germline V gene encodes CDR1 SGHRS and CDR2 YFSETQ. The CDR3 runs to 16 residues. Trimming cost V 1 base and J 1 base, with 14 bases left between them. The CDR3 here is CASSLQGTNFQETQYF. For the CDR3, the DNA is TGCGCCAGCAGCTTGCAGGGGACCAACTTCCAAGAGACCCAGTACTTC.

On this clonotype: This sequence may be a read error, since a much larger clone differs from it by one base. The genes are TRBV2 and TRBJ2-1; 9 bases agree with TRBD2. CDR3 length: 18 residues. CDR1 SNHLY and CDR2 FYNNEI come from the germline V gene. V trimming: 5 bases; J trimming: 3 bases; junction bases outside the gene matches: 14. The CDR3 loop reads CASSTLGLANSLYNEQFF. For the CDR3, the DNA is TGTGCCAGCAGTACCCTAGGACTAGCGAACTCTCTCTACAATGAGCAGTTCTTC. Full variable domain (outside the CDR3, taken from reference TRBV2 and TRBJ2-1): EPEVTQTPSHQVTQMGQEVILRCVPISNHLYFYWYRQILGQKVEFLVSFYNNEISEKSEIFDDQFSVERPDGSNFTLKIRSTKLEDSAMYFCASSTLGLANSLYNEQFFGPGTRLTVL.

Ten or more counts support this clonotype. The chain employs TRBV7-8 and TRBJ2-7; TRBD2 matches 11 bases. The CDR3 sequence is 19 residues long. Germline CDR1 and CDR2: SGHVS and FQNEAQ. The ends lost 1 base at V and 0 bases at J; junction bases unmatched: 11. For the CDR3, the DNA is TGTGCCAGCAGCTTAGAGCATAGGGTTCTAGCGGGAGGCTCCTACGAGCAGTACTTC. The encoded protein is CASSLEHRVLAGGSYEQYF.

This clonotype was picked up many times. The chain joins TRBV6-5 to TRBJ2-3; 8 bases are a match to TRBD2. Germline V gene sequence: CDR1 MNHEY, CDR2 SVGAGI. Unmatched junction bases numbered 13, after V lost 2 bases and J lost 3 bases. This CDR3 spans 18 amino acids. The CDR3 spells CASSYAPLGTSLTDTQYF. As DNA, the CDR3 is TGTGCCAGCAGTTACGCCCCCCTCGGGACTAGTCTGACAGATACGCAGTATTTT.

V is TRBV5-1 and J is TRBJ2-1; a possible D gene is TRBD1 (5 bases). Germline V gene sequence: CDR1 SGHRS, CDR2 YFSETQ. V was cut by 10 bases and J by 4 bases, with 21 bases left in between. The CDR3 loop spans 15 amino acids. The CDR3 bases are TGCGCCGGGGCCTTATCGGATCCATTTTACAATGAGCAGTTCTTC. Its translation is CAGALSDPFYNEQFF.

This clonotype showed up many times. The chain joins TRBV4-3 to TRBJ1-1; possibly TRBD1 for D (5 bases). The germline V and J ends were trimmed by 0 bases and 3 bases, with 11 bases remaining between them. The length of the CDR3 is 15 residues. Germline V lookup: CDR1 LGHNA, CDR2 YSLEER. CDR3 amino acids: CASSQDGGPDTEAFF. The CDR3 DNA reads TGCGCCAGCAGCCAAGATGGGGGTCCCGACACTGAAGCTTTCTTT.

This clonotype appeared many times. As DNA, the CDR3 is TGTGCCAGCAGCTTACGATACCGGGGCCTCAGCTCCTACAATGAGCAGTTCTTC. Translating it yields CASSLRYRGLSSYNEQFF. The V gene is TRBV7-9, the J gene TRBJ2-1; either TRBD1 or TRBD2 may fit D (5 bases each). Trimming cost V 2 bases and J 0 bases, with 17 bases left between them. The CDR3 sequence is 18 residues long. Germline V gene data show CDR1 as SEHNR and CDR2 as FQNEAQ (reference sequence).

This clonotype was found a few times. The chain is built from TRBV25-1 and TRBJ2-1; 8 bases match TRBD2. Unmatched junction bases numbered 4, after V lost 6 bases and J lost 3 bases. Germline lookup yields CDR1 MGHDK and CDR2 SYGVNS. This CDR3 is built from 14 residues. CDR3 sequence reads: CASSSSGFYNEQFF. Here the CDR3 DNA reads TGTGCCAGCAGCTCTAGCGGGTTCTACAATGAGCAGTTCTTC.

This clonotype was detected many times. The V and J genes are TRBV28 and TRBJ2-4; TRBD2 is a possible D gene (6 bases). Germline CDR1 MDHEN, CDR2 SYDVKM. Between the trimmed V and J ends, which lost 5 bases and 6 bases, there was a span of 8 bases. CDR3 size: 12 residues. In DNA, the CDR3 is TGTGCCAGCAGTCCCGGGGGAAACATTCAGTACTTC. Its translation is CASSPGGNIQYF. The full variable domain, rest sourced from reference TRBV28 and TRBJ2-4, is DVKVTQSSRYLVKRTGEKVFLECVQDMDHENMFWYRQDPGLGLRLIYFSYDVKMKEKGDIPEGYSVSREKKERFSLILESASTNQTSMYLCASSPGGNIQYFGAGTRLSVL.

This clonotype showed up many times. This chain connects TRBV20-1 to TRBJ2-7; D is unresolved. V was pared by 6 bases and J by 3 bases, with 12 bases between. The CDR3 sequence is 12 residues long. CDR1 and CDR2 from the germline V gene are DFQATT and SNEGSKA (reference sequence). In DNA form, the CDR3 reads TGCAGTGCCCAAAAAAAAATCTACGAGCAGTACTTC. It translates to CSAQKKIYEQYF.

Note on this clonotype: Since a much larger clone is just one base distant, this may be a read error. The CDR3 end shows no conserved phenylalanine or tryptophan, and so a read error is likely. J is TRBJ2-7 and V is TRBV5-1, with D tentatively TRBD1 (6 bases). The germline V gene has CDR1 SGHRS and CDR2 YFSETQ. CDR3 size: 13 residues. V shed 0 bases and J shed 6 bases, with 10 bases lying between them. The CDR3 sequence: CASSLGAGVEQYI. CDR3 DNA: TGCGCCAGCAGCTTGGGGGCAGGGGTCGAGCAGTACATC.

V gene TRBV20-1 combines with J gene TRBJ2-7, with TRBD2 as a possible D gene (5 bases). CDR1 is DFQATT, CDR2 SNEGSKA, per germline (reference sequence). Deletions cut 6 bases from V and 2 bases from J, with 8 bases between. The CDR3 is 11 residues long. This chain's CDR3 is CSAGDPYEQYF. The CDR3 region has the DNA TGCAGTGCGGGAGACCCCTACGAGCAGTACTTC.

There are many counts of this clonotype. The V gene is TRBV5-1, the J gene TRBJ2-3; 9 bases align to TRBD1. The length of the CDR3 is 15 residues. Per germline, CDR1 SGHRS and CDR2 YFSETQ. Trimming removed 2 bases from V and 2 bases from J; junction bases left unmatched: 3. CDR3 nucleotide sequence: TGCGCCAGCAGCTTAGACAGGGGGAACACAGATACGCAGTATTTT. This sequence encodes CASSLDRGNTDTQYF.

V gene TRBV6-1 combines with J gene TRBJ2-1; 9 positions match TRBD1. CDR1 is MNHNS and CDR2 is SASEGT in the germline V gene. Germline trimming cut 6 bases from V and 5 bases from J; bases unmatched to any gene: 5. The CDR3 is made up of 14 amino acids. The DNA for the CDR3 is TGTGCCAGCAGGAAACAGGGGGCAAACAATGAGCAGTTCTTC. It codes for CASRKQGANNEQFF.

At least ten counts were recorded for this clonotype. The genes are TRBV20-1 and TRBJ2-7, with D possibly being TRBD2 (6 bases). The germline V gene has CDR1 DFQATT and CDR2 SNEGSKA (reference sequence). The V gene lost 6 bases and the J gene lost 5 bases, with 11 bases spanning the gap. The CDR3 covers 11 residues. The CDR3 spells CSAPKRDEQYF. CDR3 bases: TGCAGTGCCCCAAAGCGGGACGAGCAGTACTTC.

At least ten counts were recorded for this clonotype. This rearrangement joins TRBV12-3 or TRBV12-4 to TRBJ2-1, with 13 nucleotides matching TRBD2. J lost 4 bases, V lost 2 bases, and 5 bases had no gene match. The CDR3 covers 17 residues. CDR3 amino acids: CASSLPGLAGVYNEQFF. The CDR3 DNA reads TGTGCCAGCAGTTTACCAGGACTAGCGGGGGTTTACAATGAGCAGTTCTTC.

There are many counts of this clonotype. This chain connects TRBV9 to TRBJ2-1; TRBD2 agrees at 14 bases. The V and J ends lost 4 bases and 8 bases, in that order; junction bases with no gene match: 11. In germline, CDR1 is SGDLS, CDR2 YYNGEE. The CDR3 has 17 amino acids. The CDR3 reads CASSPGHLGLAGDEQFF. The CDR3 DNA follows: TGTGCCAGCAGCCCCGGACACTTGGGACTAGCGGGGGATGAGCAGTTCTTC.

The rearrangement joins TRBV7-9 to TRBJ2-6, with 7 bases that match TRBD1. CDR3 length: 17 residues. The germline gives CDR1 SEHNR, CDR2 FQNEAQ (reference sequence). The junction had 6 bases not matched to a gene; V was cut back by 3 bases and J by 1 base. CDR3 sequence: CASSFGTERSGANVLTF. The CDR3 coding sequence is TGTGCCAGCAGCTTCGGGACAGAAAGATCTGGGGCCAACGTCCTGACTTTC. Complete variable domain (other parts from reference TRBV7-9 and TRBJ2-6): DTGVSQNPRHKITKRGQNVTFRCDPISEHNRLYWYRQTLGQGPEFLTYFQNEAQLEKSRLLSDRFSAERPKGSFSTLEIQRTEQGDSAMYLCASSFGTERSGANVLTFGAGSRLTVL.

The sample holds many counts of this clonotype. The J gene is TRBJ1-6, the V gene TRBV7-2, with no clear D. Germline loops: CDR1 SGHTA, CDR2 FQGNSA. The CDR3 contains 14 residues. V lost 4 bases and J lost 5, with 9 bases in between. The CDR3 loop reads CASSSDGHNSPLHF. DNA for the CDR3: TGTGCCAGCAGCTCGGACGGGCATAATTCACCCCTCCACTTT.

Ten or more counts support this clonotype. CDR3 sequence: CASSSRGNTGELFF. CDR3 bases: TGTGCCAGCAGTTCCAGGGGCAACACCGGGGAGCTGTTTTTT. The chain recombines TRBV27 with TRBJ2-2; tentatively, D is TRBD1 (6 bases). Between the trimmed V and J ends, which lost 4 bases and 2 bases, there was a span of 8 bases. The germline V gene has CDR1 MNHEY and CDR2 SMNVEV (reference sequence). CDR3 size: 14 residues.

This clonotype was detected only a few times. The chain joins TRBV4-2 to TRBJ2-7, with TRBD2 identical over 9 bases. The CDR3 runs 16 residues. CDR1 LGHNA and CDR2 YNFKEQ come from the germline V gene. The V gene end was trimmed by 5 bases and the J gene end by 3 bases; junction bases not matched to a gene: 11. In nucleotides, the CDR3 is TGTGCCAGCAGCTCACGCCTAGCGGGGTATAGCTACGAGCAGTACTTC. The encoded protein is CASSSRLAGYSYEQYF.

This clonotype was counted at least ten times. This chain joins TRBV29-1 and TRBJ1-1, with D uncertain. Germline lookup yields CDR1 SQVTM and CDR2 ANQGSEA. Trimming cost V 4 bases and J 3 bases, with 18 bases left between them. This CDR3 spans 15 amino acids. The CDR3 sequence: CSVAPWQAGDTEAFF. As DNA, the CDR3 is TGCAGCGTTGCCCCATGGCAGGCTGGAGACACTGAAGCTTTCTTT. Full variable domain (rest looked up from reference TRBV29-1 and TRBJ1-1): SAVISQKPSRDICQRGTSLTIQCQVDSQVTMMFWYRQQPGQSLTLIATANQGSEATYESGFVIDKFPISRPNLTFSTLTVSNMSPEDSSIYLCSVAPWQAGDTEAFFGQGTRLTVV.

V is TRBV5-6 and J is TRBJ2-7; 7 nucleotides agree with TRBD2. The CDR3 contains 10 residues. The junction had 5 bases not matched to a gene; V was cut back by 4 bases and J by 13 bases. Looked up from germline, CDR1 is SGHDT and CDR2 is YYEEEE. The DNA for the CDR3 is TGTGCCAGCAGCAGCGGGACGGCCTACGTC. Protein product: CASSSGTAYV.

This clonotype has more than one count but fewer than ten. The chain couples TRBV6-1 to TRBJ2-3, with D possibly TRBD2 on 7 matching bases. In germline, CDR1 is MNHNS, CDR2 SASEGT. Trimming pared 9 bases from V and 6 bases from J, leaving 10 bases between. The CDR3 has 11 amino acids. The CDR3, as DNA: TGTGCCAGTAGGGGGGGGGATACGCAGTATTTT. Amino acids: CASRGGDTQYF.

This clonotype was seen a few times. The chain employs TRBV4-1 and TRBJ2-7, with D possibly TRBD1 on 6 matching bases. The CDR3 length is 14 residues. V was cut by 1 base and J by 4 bases, with 11 bases left in between. CDR1 MGHRA and CDR2 YSYEKL come from the germline V gene. The CDR3 DNA sequence: TGCGCCAGCAGCCAAGTGGGACAAAGATACGAGCAGTACTTC. Translated, it gives CASSQVGQRYEQYF.

This clonotype was seen ten or more times. This chain uses TRBV28 with TRBJ2-5; D might be TRBD2 (5 bases). CDR1 and CDR2 (germline): MDHEN, SYDVKM. This CDR3 has 16 amino acids. V lost 5 bases to trimming and J lost 0 bases, with 16 bases between them. CDR3 coding DNA: TGTGCCAGCAGTAAATGGTTGAGGGAAAACCAAGAGACCCAGTACTTC. Amino acid sequence: CASSKWLRENQETQYF.

The chain couples TRBV5-1 to TRBJ1-2; D unresolved. This CDR3 is built from 14 residues. Looked up from germline, CDR1 is SGHRS and CDR2 is YFSETQ. Trimming removed 3 bases at V and 0 bases at J, with 9 bases between. The chain's CDR3 is CASSYRETNYGYTF. DNA of the CDR3: TGCGCCAGCAGCTACAGAGAAACTAACTATGGCTACACCTTC. The entire variable domain, with the rest obtained from reference TRBV5-1 and TRBJ1-2, is as follows: KAGVTQTPRYLIKTRGQQVTLSCSPISGHRSVSWYQQTPGQGLQFLFEYFSETQRNKGNFPGRFSGRQFSNSRSEMNVSTLELGDSALYLCASSYRETNYGYTFGSGTRLTVV.